This T cell receptor beta chain was recovered during a study of post-analysis software for immune sequencing data (dated by TCRdb to about 2015). Turning to the overall study: Disease courses on record covered relapsing-remitting, secondary progressive and progressive-relapsing multiple sclerosis, though some patients had no subtype annotation. Patient repertoires were compared against roughly 10 previously published healthy control repertoires from donors aged about 6 to 28 years. A subset of samples was prepared in parallel using single-end sample barcoding, then pooled and co-amplified after Illumina adapter ligation. Study-wide findings and limitations: The control group was slightly older than the multiple sclerosis patient group. Normalized Chao1 diversity was significantly lower in multiple sclerosis patients than controls, suggesting substantial peripheral T-cell clonal expansion. A handful of TRBV segments, including TRBV5-6, TRBV5-1 and TRBV20-1, were significantly more frequent in patients than controls. Strong co-clustering of samples prepared in the same batch was shown by direct clustering with F measure, prompting a batch-effect correction.

V is cut back by 0 bases and J by 1 base, with 6 bases in the junction unmatched. Including cysteine and phenylalanine, the CDR3 has 17 amino acids. The CDR3 DNA has 51 bases and is translated from base 1. Via the germline V gene, CDR1 is LGHNA and CDR2 YSLEER. The library was prepared using PCR. These reads were obtained on an Illumina HiSeq 2500. To reduce PCR and sequencing biases, unique molecular identifiers were built into the TCR beta cDNA libraries. Some 500,000 cDNA molecules were obtained for every 1 to 10 million input T cells, so each molecule roughly corresponded to one T cell. Patient libraries were prepared and sequenced with the same protocol used for the earlier healthy control dataset. Within a given batch, samples were prepared together, multiplexed and sequenced on the same HiSeq lane. The authors' pipeline ran thus. MIGEC handled the raw barcoded reads, throwing out single-read molecular identifier groups before consensus assembly and CDR3 extraction. VDJtools was used for post-analysis of the clonotype tables, and diversity was normalized by down-sampling every dataset to the size of the smallest sample. Repertoire overlap clustering matched CDR3 amino acid but not nucleotide sequences to correct batch-related cross-sample contamination. The public reads were run again by TCRdb, first through fastp at Q25 and then through MiXCR, and only productive beta chains were kept. CDR3 protein duplicates are merged, each entry listing the most common genes and DNA. It is TCRdb's table, rather than the study itself, that gives the V and J calls and clone size. The table for this sample lists about 770,000 distinct CDR3 sequences; roughly 50% of them were counted only once. Approximately 4.4% of the sample is in the top ten clones.

In the case of this clonotype: No cognate antigen has been identified for it. Base-call qualities are not available, and no considerably larger clone is one nucleotide away.

To demonstrate the VDJtools post-analysis software, TCR beta repertoires were profiled from the peripheral blood of more than ten young patients with multiple sclerosis. Multiple sclerosis patients were children and adolescents aged about 6 to 15 years. The source is a girl aged 10-17 years with multiple sclerosis. Here the chain combines TRBV4-3 and TRBJ2-1; TRBD2 fits 7 bases in the junction. The sample comprised blood. The DNA is as follows: TGCGCCAGCAGCCAAGATGCGGGGGATAGTTCCTACAATGAGCAGTTCTTC. This sequence encodes CASSQDAGDSSYNEQFF.